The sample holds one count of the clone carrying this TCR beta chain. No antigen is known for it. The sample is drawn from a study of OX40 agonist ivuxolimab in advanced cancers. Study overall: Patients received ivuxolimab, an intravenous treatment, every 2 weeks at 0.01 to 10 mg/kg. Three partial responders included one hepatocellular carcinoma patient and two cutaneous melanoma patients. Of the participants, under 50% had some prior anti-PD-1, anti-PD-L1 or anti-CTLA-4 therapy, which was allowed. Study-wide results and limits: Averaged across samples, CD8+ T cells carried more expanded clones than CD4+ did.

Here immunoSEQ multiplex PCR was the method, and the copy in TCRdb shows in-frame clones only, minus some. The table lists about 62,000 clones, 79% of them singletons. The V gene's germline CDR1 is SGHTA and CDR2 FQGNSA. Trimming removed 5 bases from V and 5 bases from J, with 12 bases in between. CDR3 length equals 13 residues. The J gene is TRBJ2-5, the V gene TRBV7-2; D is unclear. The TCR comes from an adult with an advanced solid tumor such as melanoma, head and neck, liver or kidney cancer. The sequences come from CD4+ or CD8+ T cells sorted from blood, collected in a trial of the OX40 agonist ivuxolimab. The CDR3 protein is CASSPSFRETQYF. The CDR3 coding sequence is TGTGCCAGCAGCCCCTCTTTTCGGGAGACCCAGTACTTC.